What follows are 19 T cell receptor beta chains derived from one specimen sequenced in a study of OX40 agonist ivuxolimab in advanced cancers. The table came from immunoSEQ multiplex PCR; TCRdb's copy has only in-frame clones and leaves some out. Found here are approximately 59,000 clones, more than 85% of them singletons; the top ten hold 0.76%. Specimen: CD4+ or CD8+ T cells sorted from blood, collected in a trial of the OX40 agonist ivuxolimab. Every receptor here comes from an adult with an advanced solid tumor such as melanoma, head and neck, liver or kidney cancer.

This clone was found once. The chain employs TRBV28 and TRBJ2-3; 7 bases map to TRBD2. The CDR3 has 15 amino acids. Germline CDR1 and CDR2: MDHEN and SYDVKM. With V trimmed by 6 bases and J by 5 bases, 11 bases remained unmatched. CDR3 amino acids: CASRGWGRAQDTQYF. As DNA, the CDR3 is TGTGCCAGCAGAGGTTGGGGGAGGGCCCAAGATACGCAGTATTTT.

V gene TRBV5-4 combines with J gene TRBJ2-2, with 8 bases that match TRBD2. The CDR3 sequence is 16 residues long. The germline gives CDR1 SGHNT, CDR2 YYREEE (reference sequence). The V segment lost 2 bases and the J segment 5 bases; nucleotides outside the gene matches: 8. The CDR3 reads CASSLPSGSITGELFF. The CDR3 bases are TGTGCCAGCAGCTTACCCAGCGGGAGTATTACCGGGGAGCTGTTTTTT. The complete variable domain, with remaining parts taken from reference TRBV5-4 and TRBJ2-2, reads ETGVTQSPTHLIKTRGQQVTLRCSSQSGHNTVSWYQQALGQGPQFIFQYYREEENGRGNFPPRFSGLQFPNYSSELNVNALELDDSALYLCASSLPSGSITGELFFGEGSRLTVL.

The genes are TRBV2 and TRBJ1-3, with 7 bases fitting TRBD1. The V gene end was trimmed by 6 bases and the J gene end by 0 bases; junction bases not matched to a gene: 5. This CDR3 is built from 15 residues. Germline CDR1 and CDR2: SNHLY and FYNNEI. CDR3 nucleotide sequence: TGTGCCAGCAGATCAGGGGGATACTCTGGAAACACCATATATTTT. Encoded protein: CASRSGGYSGNTIYF.

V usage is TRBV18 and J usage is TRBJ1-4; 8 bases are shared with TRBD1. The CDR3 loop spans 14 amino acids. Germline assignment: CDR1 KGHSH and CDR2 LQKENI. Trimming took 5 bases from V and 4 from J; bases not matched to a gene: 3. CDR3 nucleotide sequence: TGTGCCAGCTCATCGGGACAGGATAATGAAAAACTGTTTTTT. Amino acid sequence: CASSSGQDNEKLFF.

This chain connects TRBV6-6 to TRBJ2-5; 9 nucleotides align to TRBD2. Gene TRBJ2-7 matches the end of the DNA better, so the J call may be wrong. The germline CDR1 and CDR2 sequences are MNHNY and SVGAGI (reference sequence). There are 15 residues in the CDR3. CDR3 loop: CASSYSLLAGYEQYF. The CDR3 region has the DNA TGTGCCAGCAGTTACTCTTTGCTAGCGGGATACGAGCAGTACTTC.

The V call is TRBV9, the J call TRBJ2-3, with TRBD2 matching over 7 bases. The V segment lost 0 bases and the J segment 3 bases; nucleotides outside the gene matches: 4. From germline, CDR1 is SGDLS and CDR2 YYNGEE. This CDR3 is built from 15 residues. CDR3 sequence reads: CASSVGGRETDTQYF. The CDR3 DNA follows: TGTGCCAGCAGCGTAGGTGGGAGGGAGACAGATACGCAGTATTTT.

The CDR3 is CASSSPYAGAYEQYF. CDR3 nucleotides: TGTGCCAGCAGTTCCCCTTATGCGGGGGCCTACGAGCAGTACTTC. The gene calls are TRBV28 and TRBJ2-7, with 7 positions matching TRBD2. This CDR3 spans 15 amino acids. Germline CDR1 and CDR2: MDHEN and SYDVKM. With V trimmed by 4 bases and J by 2 bases, 8 bases remained unmatched.

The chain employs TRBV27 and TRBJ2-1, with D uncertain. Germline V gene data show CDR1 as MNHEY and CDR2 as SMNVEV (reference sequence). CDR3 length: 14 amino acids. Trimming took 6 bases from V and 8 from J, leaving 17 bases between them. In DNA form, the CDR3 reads TGTGCCAGCAGCGGGCTGGTTGACAAAGATGAGCAGTTCTTC. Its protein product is CASSGLVDKDEQFF.

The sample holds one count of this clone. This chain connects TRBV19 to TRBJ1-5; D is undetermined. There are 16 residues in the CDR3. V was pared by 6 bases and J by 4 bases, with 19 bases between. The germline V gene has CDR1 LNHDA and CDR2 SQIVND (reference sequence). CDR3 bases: TGTGCCAGTAGCCGACAACGGGGTCTTCTTAATCAGCCCCAGCATTTT. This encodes CASSRQRGLLNQPQHF.

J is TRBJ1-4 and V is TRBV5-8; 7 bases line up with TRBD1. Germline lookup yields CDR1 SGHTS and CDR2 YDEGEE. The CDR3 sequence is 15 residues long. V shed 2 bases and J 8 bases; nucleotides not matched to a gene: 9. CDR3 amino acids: CASSFDRVWGEKLFF. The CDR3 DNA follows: TGTGCCAGCAGCTTCGACAGGGTTTGGGGCGAAAAACTGTTTTTT.

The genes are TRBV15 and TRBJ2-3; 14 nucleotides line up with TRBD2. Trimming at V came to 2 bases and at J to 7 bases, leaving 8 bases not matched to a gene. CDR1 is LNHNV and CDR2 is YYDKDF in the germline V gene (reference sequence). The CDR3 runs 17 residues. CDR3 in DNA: TGTGCCACCAGCAGAACCGGGACTAGCGGGAGAACAAATACGCAGTATTTT. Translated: CATSRTGTSGRTNTQYF.

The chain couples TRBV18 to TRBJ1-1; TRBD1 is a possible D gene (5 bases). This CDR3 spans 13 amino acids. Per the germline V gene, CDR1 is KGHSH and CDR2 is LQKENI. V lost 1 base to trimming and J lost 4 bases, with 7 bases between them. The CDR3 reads CASSPLQGTEAFF. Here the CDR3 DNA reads TGTGCCAGCTCACCACTCCAGGGCACTGAAGCTTTCTTT.

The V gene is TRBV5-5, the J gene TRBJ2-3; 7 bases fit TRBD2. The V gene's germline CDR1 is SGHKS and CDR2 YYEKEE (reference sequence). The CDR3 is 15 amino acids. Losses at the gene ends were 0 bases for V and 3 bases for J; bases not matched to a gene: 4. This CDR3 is CASSLGRGSTDTQYF. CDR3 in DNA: TGTGCCAGCAGCTTGGGGCGCGGGAGTACAGATACGCAGTATTTT. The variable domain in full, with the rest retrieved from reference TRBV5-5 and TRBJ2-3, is DAGVTQSPTHLIKTRGQQVTLRCSPISGHKSVSWYQQVLGQGPQFIFQYYEKEERGRGNFPDRFSARQFPNYSSELNVNALLLGDSALYLCASSLGRGSTDTQYFGPGTRLTVL.

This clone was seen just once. CDR3 in amino acids: CAISDRRLVSPDTQYF. CDR3 in DNA: TGTGCCATCAGTGATCGAAGGCTGGTTTCGCCAGATACGCAGTATTTT. This chain joins TRBV10-3 and TRBJ2-3, with D hard to call. CDR1 is ENHRY and CDR2 is SYGVKD in the germline V gene. The CDR3 totals 16 residues. Trimming left V 3 bases short and J 4 bases short, with 17 bases between.

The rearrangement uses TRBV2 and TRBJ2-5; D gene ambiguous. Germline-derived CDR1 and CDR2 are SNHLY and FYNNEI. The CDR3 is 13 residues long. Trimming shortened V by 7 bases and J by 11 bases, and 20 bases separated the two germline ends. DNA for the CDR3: TGTGCCAGCACTGGCACCGTTGCGAACGCGCAGTACTTC. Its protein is CASTGTVANAQYF.

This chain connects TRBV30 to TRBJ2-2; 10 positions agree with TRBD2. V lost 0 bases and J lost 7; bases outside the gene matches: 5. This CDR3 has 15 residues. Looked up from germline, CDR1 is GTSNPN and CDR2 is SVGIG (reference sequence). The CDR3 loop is CAWSVLAGVGGELFF. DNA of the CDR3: TGTGCCTGGAGTGTTCTAGCGGGAGTGGGCGGGGAGCTGTTTTTT. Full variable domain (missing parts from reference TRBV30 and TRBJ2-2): SQTIHQWPATLVQPVGSPLSLECTVEGTSNPNLYWYRQAAGRGLQLLFYSVGIGQISSEVPQNLSASRPQDRQFILSSKKLLLSDSGFYLCAWSVLAGVGGELFFGEGSRLTVL.

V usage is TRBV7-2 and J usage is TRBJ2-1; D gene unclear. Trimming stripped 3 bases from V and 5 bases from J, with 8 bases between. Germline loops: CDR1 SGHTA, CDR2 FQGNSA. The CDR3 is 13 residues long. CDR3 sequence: CASSLTRNNEQFF. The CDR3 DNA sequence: TGTGCCAGCAGCTTGACGCGGAACAATGAGCAGTTCTTC. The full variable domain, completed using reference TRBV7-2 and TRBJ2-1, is GAGVSQSPSNKVTEKGKDVELRCDPISGHTALYWYRQSLGQGLEFLIYFQGNSAPDKSGLPSDRFSAERTGGSVSTLTIQRTQQEDSAVYLCASSLTRNNEQFFGPGTRLTVL.

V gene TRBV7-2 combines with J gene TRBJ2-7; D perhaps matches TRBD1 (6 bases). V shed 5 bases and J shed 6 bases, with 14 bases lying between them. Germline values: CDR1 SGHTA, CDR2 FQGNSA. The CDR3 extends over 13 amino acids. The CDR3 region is CASSPGTGREQYF. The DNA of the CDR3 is TGTGCCAGCAGCCCGGGAACAGGGCGCGAGCAGTACTTC.

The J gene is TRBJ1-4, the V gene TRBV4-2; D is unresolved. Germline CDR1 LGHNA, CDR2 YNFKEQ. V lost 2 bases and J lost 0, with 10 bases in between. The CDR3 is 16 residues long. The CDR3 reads CASSQQMVATNEKLFF. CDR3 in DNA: TGTGCCAGCAGCCAACAGATGGTCGCAACTAATGAAAAACTGTTTTTT.